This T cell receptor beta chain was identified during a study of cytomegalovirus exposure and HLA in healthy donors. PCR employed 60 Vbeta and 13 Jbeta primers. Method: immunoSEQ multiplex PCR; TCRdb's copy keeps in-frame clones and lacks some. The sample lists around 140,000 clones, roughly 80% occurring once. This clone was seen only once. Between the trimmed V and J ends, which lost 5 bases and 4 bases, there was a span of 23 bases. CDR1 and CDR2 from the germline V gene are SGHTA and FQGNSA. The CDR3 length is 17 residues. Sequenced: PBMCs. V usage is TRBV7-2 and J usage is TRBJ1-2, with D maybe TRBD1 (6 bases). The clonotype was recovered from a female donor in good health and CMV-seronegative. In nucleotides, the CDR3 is TGTGCCAGCAGCCCCGGCGCGGGGGCACCGTCTCTCTATGGCTACACCTTC. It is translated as CASSPGAGAPSLYGYTF.